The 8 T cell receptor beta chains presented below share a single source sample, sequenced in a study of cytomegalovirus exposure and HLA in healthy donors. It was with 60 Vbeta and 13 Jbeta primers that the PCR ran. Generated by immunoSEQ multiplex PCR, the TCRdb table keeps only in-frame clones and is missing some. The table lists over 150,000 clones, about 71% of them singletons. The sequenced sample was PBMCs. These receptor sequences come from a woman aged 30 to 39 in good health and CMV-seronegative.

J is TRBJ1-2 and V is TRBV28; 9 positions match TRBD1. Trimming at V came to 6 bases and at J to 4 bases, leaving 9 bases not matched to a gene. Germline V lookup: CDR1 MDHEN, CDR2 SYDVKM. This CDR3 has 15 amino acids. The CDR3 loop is CASSQTGTGLYGYTF. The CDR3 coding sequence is TGTGCCAGCAGCCAGACCGGGACAGGGCTCTATGGCTACACCTTC.

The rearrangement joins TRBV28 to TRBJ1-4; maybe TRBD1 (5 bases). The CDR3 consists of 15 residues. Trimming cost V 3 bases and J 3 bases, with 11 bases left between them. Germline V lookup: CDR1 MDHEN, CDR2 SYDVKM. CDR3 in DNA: TGTGCCAGCAGTTTCCAGGGAACGTCTAATGAAAAACTGTTTTTT. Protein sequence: CASSFQGTSNEKLFF.

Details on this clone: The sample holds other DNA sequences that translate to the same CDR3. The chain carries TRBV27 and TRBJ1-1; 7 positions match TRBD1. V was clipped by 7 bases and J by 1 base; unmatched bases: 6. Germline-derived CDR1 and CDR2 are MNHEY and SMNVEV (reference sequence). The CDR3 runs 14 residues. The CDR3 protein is CASNRQGPNTEAFF. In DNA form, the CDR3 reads TGTGCCAGCAACCGACAGGGTCCGAACACTGAAGCTTTCTTT.

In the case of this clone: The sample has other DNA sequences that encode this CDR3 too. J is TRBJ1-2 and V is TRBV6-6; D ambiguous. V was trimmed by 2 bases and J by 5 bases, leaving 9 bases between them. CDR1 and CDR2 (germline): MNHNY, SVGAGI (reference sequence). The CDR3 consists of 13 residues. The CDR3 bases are TGTGCCAGCAGTTACGAGAGGTCTTATGGCTACACCTTC. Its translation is CASSYERSYGYTF.

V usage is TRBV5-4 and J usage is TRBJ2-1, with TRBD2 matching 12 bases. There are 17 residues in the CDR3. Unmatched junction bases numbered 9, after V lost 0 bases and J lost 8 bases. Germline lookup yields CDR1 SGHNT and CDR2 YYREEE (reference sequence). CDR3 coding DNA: TGTGCCAGCAGCTTGGTCCCGACTAGCGGGAGTCTCCATGAGCAGTTCTTC. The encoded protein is CASSLVPTSGSLHEQFF.

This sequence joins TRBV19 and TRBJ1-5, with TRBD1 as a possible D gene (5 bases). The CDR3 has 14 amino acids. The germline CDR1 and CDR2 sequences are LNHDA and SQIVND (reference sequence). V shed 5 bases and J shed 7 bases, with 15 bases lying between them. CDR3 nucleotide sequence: TGTGCCAGTAGTTTGGGGCAGTCTAGACAGCCCCAGCATTTT. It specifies CASSLGQSRQPQHF.

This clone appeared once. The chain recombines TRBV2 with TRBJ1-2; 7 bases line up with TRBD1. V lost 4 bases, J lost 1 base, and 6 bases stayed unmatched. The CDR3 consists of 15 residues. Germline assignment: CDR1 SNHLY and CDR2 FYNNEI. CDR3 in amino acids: CASSGQGRVNYGYTF. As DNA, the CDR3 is TGTGCCAGCAGTGGACAGGGACGTGTTAACTATGGCTACACCTTC.

CDR3 protein: CASSAGTRLDHEQFF. The CDR3 region has the DNA TGTGCCAGCAGCGCGGGGACTAGATTAGACCATGAGCAGTTCTTC. The V and J genes are TRBV9 and TRBJ2-1; 8 bases fit TRBD2. Germline V gene sequence: CDR1 SGDLS, CDR2 YYNGEE. Trimming removed 3 bases from V and 8 bases from J; junction bases left unmatched: 10. There are 15 residues in the CDR3.